A single sample gave rise to the 28 T cell receptor beta chains below, sequenced in a study of technical replicates of blood from a handful of donors. The method was immunoSEQ multiplex PCR; TCRdb's version includes in-frame clones alone and lacks a portion of them. The repertoire includes approximately 18,000 clones, roughly four fifths of them detected once, and around 10% sits in the top ten. Sequencing used PBMCs. The receptor set was obtained from a human donor in good health. Some clones in this sample may be carry-over from other donors' samples.

This clone was recorded a few times. The chain employs TRBV4-1 and TRBJ2-7; maybe TRBD1 (6 bases). The CDR3 covers 15 residues. V was shortened by 0 bases and J by 2 bases, with 11 bases between the two germline ends. Per germline, CDR1 MGHRA and CDR2 YSYEKL. This chain's CDR3 is CASSQDRGRTYEQYF. As DNA, the CDR3 is TGCGCCAGCAGCCAAGACAGGGGTAGAACCTACGAGCAGTACTTC.

This clone has a handful of counts. The CDR3 sequence is CASSSSQIYNEQFF. The CDR3 DNA is TGTGCCAGCAGTTCATCCCAAATTTACAATGAGCAGTTCTTC. The chain combines TRBV27 with TRBJ2-1; D uncertain. This CDR3 has 14 amino acids. CDR1 is MNHEY and CDR2 is SMNVEV in the germline V gene (reference sequence). V shed 4 bases and J shed 4 bases, with 11 bases lying between them.

This chain links TRBV6-5 with TRBJ2-1; maybe TRBD1 (8 bases). CDR1 MNHEY and CDR2 SVGAGI come from the germline V gene. The CDR3 sequence is 14 residues long. Trimming cost V 3 bases and J 9 bases, with 15 bases left between them. CDR3 region: CASSYGQGGGEQFF. The CDR3 bases are TGTGCCAGCAGTTATGGACAGGGCGGGGGTGAGCAGTTCTTC.

The chain combines TRBV11-3 with TRBJ2-3, with 9 bases aligning to TRBD2. Germline V gene data show CDR1 as SGHNT and CDR2 as YENEEA. The CDR3 covers 17 residues. V shed 1 base and J 1 base; nucleotides not matched to a gene: 6. The DNA for the CDR3 is TGTGCCAGCAGCTTAGGCCTGACTAGCGGAGGCACAGATACGCAGTATTTT. Translating it yields CASSLGLTSGGTDTQYF.

V gene TRBV7-6 combines with J gene TRBJ2-1; weak D call: TRBD1 (5 bases). The germline V gene encodes CDR1 SGHVS and CDR2 FNYEAQ. With 1 base removed from V and 3 bases from J, the gap between germline ends came to 16 bases. This CDR3 comprises 17 residues. The CDR3, as DNA: TGTGCCAGCAGCTTAGAGCAGGGTTTTTTTCTCTACAATGAGCAGTTCTTC. Its protein is CASSLEQGFFLYNEQFF.

The chain links TRBV4-2 to TRBJ2-7, with 7 nucleotides matching TRBD2. Trimming at V came to 5 bases and at J to 3 bases, leaving 10 bases not matched to a gene. The CDR3 has 15 residues. CDR1 is LGHNA, CDR2 YNFKEQ, per germline. CDR3 residues: CASSVTGTTNYEQYF. The CDR3 nucleotides are TGTGCCAGCAGCGTCACCGGGACTACAAACTACGAGCAGTACTTC.

V usage is TRBV19 and J usage is TRBJ2-5; 7 positions agree with TRBD2. The CDR3 covers 13 residues. Looked up from germline, CDR1 is LNHDA and CDR2 is SQIVND (reference sequence). V was pared by 4 bases and J by 4 bases, with 3 bases of the junction left unmatched. The CDR3 loop is CASSRGEGETQYF. DNA for the CDR3: TGTGCCAGTAGTAGGGGGGAGGGAGAGACCCAGTACTTC.

The chain is built from TRBV30 and TRBJ1-3; 7 positions match TRBD1. J lost 2 bases, V lost 7 bases, and 2 bases had no gene match. Germline values: CDR1 GTSNPN, CDR2 SVGIG (reference sequence). CDR3 length: 12 amino acids. CDR3 region: CAYDRAGNTIYF. The CDR3, as DNA: TGTGCCTACGACAGGGCTGGAAACACCATATATTTT.

The chain recombines TRBV11-2 with TRBJ1-2; D uncertain. Looked up from germline, CDR1 is SGHAT and CDR2 is FQNNGV. Trimming removed 5 bases at V and 2 bases at J, with 9 bases between. This CDR3 is built from 13 residues. This CDR3 reads CASSHDTNYGYTF. For the CDR3, the DNA is TGTGCCAGCAGCCACGACACGAACTATGGCTACACCTTC.

The CDR3 region is CASSSQTDTQYF. Here the CDR3 DNA reads TGTGCCAGCAGCTCCCAAACAGATACGCAGTATTTT. The rearrangement joins TRBV11-2 to TRBJ2-3; D not certain. Trimming took 4 bases from V and 3 from J, leaving 5 bases between them. CDR1 and CDR2 from the germline V gene are SGHAT and FQNNGV. The CDR3 length is 12 residues.

The V and J genes are TRBV25-1 and TRBJ2-2; TRBD1 might be the D (6 bases). Trimming shortened V by 5 bases and J by 3 bases, and 10 bases separated the two germline ends. This CDR3 is 14 amino acids long. Per germline, CDR1 MGHDK and CDR2 SYGVNS. The CDR3 is CASSRNRDTGELFF. CDR3 sequence (DNA): TGTGCCAGCAGTCGAAACAGGGACACCGGGGAGCTGTTTTTT.

The chain is built from TRBV7-9 and TRBJ2-7; D unresolved. Germline V gives CDR1 SEHNR, CDR2 FQNEAQ (reference sequence). The CDR3 is 12 amino acids. The V end lost 5 bases, the J end lost 8 bases, and 13 bases lay between the germline ends. CDR3 DNA sequence: TGTGCCAGCAGCCCACCTTTAGAGAAGCAGTACTTC. Protein sequence: CASSPPLEKQYF.

The chain uses TRBV6-6 and TRBJ2-7; tentative D call: TRBD1 (5 bases). This CDR3 is 14 amino acids long. Germline V gene data show CDR1 as MNHNY and CDR2 as SVGAGI (reference sequence). Trimming took 7 bases from V and 2 from J, leaving 15 bases between them. The CDR3 protein is CASTKSAGPYEQYF. The CDR3 DNA reads as TGTGCCAGCACCAAATCGGCAGGGCCCTACGAGCAGTACTTC.

The genes are TRBV2 and TRBJ1-1; 7 positions agree with TRBD1. J was trimmed by 3 bases and V by 6 bases; bases with no gene match: 4. Per germline, CDR1 SNHLY and CDR2 FYNNEI. The CDR3 extends over 13 amino acids. CDR3 sequence: CASSTQGDTEAFF. In DNA form, the CDR3 reads TGTGCCAGCAGCACCCAGGGGGACACTGAAGCTTTCTTT.

The CDR3 DNA is TGTGCCAGCAGTGATTCGGGCAGGGCCCACGAGCAGTACTTC. Amino acids: CASSDSGRAHEQYF. The V gene is TRBV25-1, the J gene TRBJ2-7; D may be TRBD1 (5 bases). Germline V CDR1 and CDR2: MGHDK, SYGVNS. V lost 3 bases and J 5 bases, leaving 14 bases between the germline ends. This CDR3 spans 14 amino acids.

The genes are TRBV30 and TRBJ1-2; the D is unclear. CDR1 and CDR2 (germline): GTSNPN, SVGIG (reference sequence). The V end was cut by 4 bases, the J end by 4 bases, with 4 bases between. CDR3 size: 10 residues. The CDR3 loop reads CAWNLYGYTF. The CDR3 DNA is TGTGCCTGGAATCTCTATGGCTACACCTTC. The entire variable domain, with the rest obtained from reference TRBV30 and TRBJ1-2, is as follows: SQTIHQWPATLVQPVGSPLSLECTVEGTSNPNLYWYRQAAGRGLQLLFYSVGIGQISSEVPQNLSASRPQDRQFILSSKKLLLSDSGFYLCAWNLYGYTFGSGTRLTVV.

This chain joins TRBV9 and TRBJ1-2, with TRBD1 matching over 7 bases. The V gene's germline CDR1 is SGDLS and CDR2 YYNGEE. V shed 0 bases, J shed 4 bases, and the junction held 3 bases outside the gene matches. CDR3 length: 14 amino acids. In nucleotides, the CDR3 is TGTGCCAGCAGCGTAGAGGGACAGCCCTATGGCTACACCTTC. Translating gives CASSVEGQPYGYTF.

V and J are TRBV29-1 and TRBJ1-2; no clear D gene. CDR1 and CDR2 (germline): SQVTM, ANQGSEA. The CDR3 covers 11 residues. The V end was cut by 8 bases, the J end by 8 bases, with 15 bases between. CDR3 sequence reads: CSSEGIKGYTF. The CDR3 DNA reads TGCAGCTCCGAGGGAATTAAGGGCTACACCTTC.

The sample holds one count of this clone. The chain combines TRBV6-5 with TRBJ1-1; no clear D gene. V lost 6 bases and J lost 2, with 4 bases in between. The germline V gene has CDR1 MNHEY and CDR2 SVGAGI. The CDR3 runs to 11 residues. The CDR3 DNA is TGTGCCAGCAGCATTAACACTGAAGCTTTCTTT. It yields the protein CASSINTEAFF.

The rearrangement uses TRBV5-4 and TRBJ2-5; TRBD2 matches at 13 bases. CDR1 is SGHNT, CDR2 YYREEE, per germline (reference sequence). V was clipped by 4 bases and J by 1 base; unmatched bases: 4. CDR3 length equals 16 residues. This chain's CDR3 is CASSQGLAGVQETQYF. As DNA, the CDR3 is TGTGCCAGCAGCCAAGGACTAGCGGGGGTCCAAGAGACCCAGTACTTC.

This clone was observed once. The rearrangement joins TRBV5-1 to TRBJ2-5, with 7 nucleotides matching TRBD2. V lost 3 bases and J lost 1; bases outside the gene matches: 3. Per the germline V gene, CDR1 is SGHRS and CDR2 is YFSETQ. The CDR3 spans 14 residues. CDR3 residues: CASSSGLGQETQYF. The CDR3 DNA reads TGCGCCAGCAGCTCCGGACTAGGCCAAGAGACCCAGTACTTC.

V and J are TRBV9 and TRBJ2-3; 13 bases fit TRBD2. V trimming: 3 bases; J trimming: 3 bases; junction bases outside the gene matches: 7. Germline V CDR1 and CDR2: SGDLS, YYNGEE. The CDR3 loop spans 17 amino acids. The CDR3 DNA follows: TGTGCCAGCAGCGCCCGGACTAGCGGGAGAGGTACAGATACGCAGTATTTT. Amino acid sequence: CASSARTSGRGTDTQYF.

The chain is built from TRBV9 and TRBJ2-2; 11 positions agree with TRBD2. The CDR3 totals 15 residues. V dropped 7 bases and J dropped 6; count of bases not matched to a gene: 8. Germline lookup yields CDR1 SGDLS and CDR2 YYNGEE. The CDR3 here is CASRARTSGSGELFF. CDR3 DNA sequence: TGTGCCAGCCGCGCCCGGACTAGCGGGTCCGGGGAGCTGTTTTTT.

The genes are TRBV28 and TRBJ2-1, with 8 bases fitting TRBD2. The CDR3 length is 15 residues. V was pared by 5 bases and J by 6 bases, with 9 bases of the junction left unmatched. Germline loops: CDR1 MDHEN, CDR2 SYDVKM. The CDR3 reads CASSGPGGLGNEQFF. Written as DNA, the CDR3 is TGTGCCAGCAGTGGTCCGGGAGGGTTGGGCAATGAGCAGTTCTTC. The full variable domain, rest sourced from reference TRBV28 and TRBJ2-1, is DVKVTQSSRYLVKRTGEKVFLECVQDMDHENMFWYRQDPGLGLRLIYFSYDVKMKEKGDIPEGYSVSREKKERFSLILESASTNQTSMYLCASSGPGGLGNEQFFGPGTRLTVL.

V is TRBV2 and J is TRBJ2-5; tentative D call: TRBD2 (5 bases). The CDR3 runs 14 residues. Trimming took off 3 bases at V and 5 bases at J, with 13 bases between the two ends. CDR1 and CDR2 from the germline V gene are SNHLY and FYNNEI. The CDR3 sequence is CASSEGWERETQYF. The CDR3 DNA sequence: TGTGCCAGCAGTGAGGGGTGGGAGAGGGAGACCCAGTACTTC.

This chain connects TRBV4-1 to TRBJ2-5; TRBD2 matches at 10 bases. This CDR3 has 18 residues. Germline trimming cut 3 bases from V and 5 bases from J; bases unmatched to any gene: 15. Germline CDR1 is MGHRA and CDR2 is YSYEKL. The CDR3 DNA is TGCGCCAGCAGCCAGCACCCGGGACTAGCGTCCTCGGGGGAGACCCAGTACTTC. Residues: CASSQHPGLASSGETQYF.

The V and J genes are TRBV6-4 and TRBJ2-3, with TRBD1 identical over 7 bases. The V gene's germline CDR1 is MRHNA and CDR2 SNTAGT. The CDR3 spans 15 residues. V lost 0 bases and J lost 3; bases outside the gene matches: 3. CDR3 in DNA: TGTGCCAGCAGTGACTCAGGGGGCGGAACAGATACGCAGTATTTT. This codes for CASSDSGGGTDTQYF.

V and J are TRBV6-4 and TRBJ2-2; possibly TRBD2 for D (6 bases). This CDR3 region has 15 residues. V lost 4 bases, J lost 9 bases, and 18 bases lay in between. Per the germline V gene, CDR1 is MRHNA and CDR2 is SNTAGT. The CDR3 coding sequence is TGTGCCAGCAGTGGGGCCGTCGGGAGACCCCGGGAGCTGTTTTTT. Its translation: CASSGAVGRPRELFF.